This T cell receptor beta chain originates from a study of control samples from healthy donors and cancer patients (TCRdb year 2020). Worth noting for this clone: The antigen it binds to is not known. No base-level quality is on record; no much larger clone is a single base apart.

Taken from cysteine to phenylalanine, the CDR3 has 15 residues. Of the read, only the CDR3 DNA is kept; its 45 bases are in frame from base 1. V lost 6 bases and J lost 4 bases, and the count of bases not matched to a germline gene is 11. The CDR1 and CDR2 encoded by the germline V gene are SGHAT and FQNNGV. Library preparation employed the immunoSEQ multiplex PCR assay. Not all clones reach the TCRdb copy of this immuneACCESS table, which keeps in-frame sequences only. Checked studies attribute under half of the gap to unresolved V genes and leave the rest unexplained. Counted in this sample were roughly 130,000 clones; roughly 94% of them appeared once. The ten most abundant clones make up around 3.6% of the sample.

Recombination joined TRBV11-2 with TRBJ2-7, and 8 bases in between align with TRBD1. Source material: blood. This receptor was taken from a man aged 30 to 45 in good health. The CDR3 is CASRAGQGLFYEQYF. The base sequence is TGTGCCAGCAGGGCTGGACAGGGCCTTTTTTACGAGCAGTACTTC.